This is a list of T cell receptor beta chains from one sample in a study of blood T cell repertoires in COVID-19. Some clones are missing from TCRdb's copy, which holds only in-frame ones; the method was immunoSEQ multiplex PCR. The table records roughly 160,000 clones, over 75% of them present only once. The sample consisted of peripheral blood. These receptors were taken from a man at least 80 years old with COVID-19, enrolled during active disease. Both conserved end residues are part of each CDR3. The D gene is left open where the match is weak. Clone sizes are given selectively: once, few, many, or a class where the clone is expanded.

.,TRBV5-6,TRBJ1-1,.,CASSLRWGLEAFF,TGTGCCAGCAGCCTCCGTTGGGGCCTTGAAGCTTTCTTT
.,TRBV7-9,TRBJ2-5,.,CASSFYERETQYF,TGTGCCAGCAGCTTCTACGAAAGAGAGACCCAGTACTTC
.,TRBV6-1,TRBJ1-2,TRBD1,CASSEAGQGQSGYTF,TGTGCCAGCAGTGAAGCTGGACAGGGCCAAAGTGGCTACACCTTC
.,TRBV15,TRBJ2-1,.,CATGRGIGTVYNEQFF,TGTGCCACCGGCCGGGGGATAGGGACAGTCTACAATGAGCAGTTCTTC
.,TRBV6-5,TRBJ2-5,TRBD1,CASSYGDRGVETQYF,TGTGCCAGCAGTTACGGGGACAGGGGGGTAGAGACCCAGTACTTC
.,TRBV16,TRBJ1-3,.,CASSQSRAAGNTIYF,TGTGCCAGCAGCCAATCGAGGGCCGCTGGAAACACCATATATTTT
.,TRBV10-3,TRBJ2-7,.,CAGSGGQRGSSYEQYF,TGTGCCGGGAGCGGCGGACAGAGGGGATCCTCCTACGAGCAGTACTTC
.,TRBV7-6,TRBJ1-3,.,CASSLGAGRPGNTIYF,TGTGCCAGCAGCTTAGGGGCGGGAAGACCTGGAAACACCATATATTTT
.,TRBV18,TRBJ2-2,.,CASSPGTLRTGELFF,TGTGCCAGCTCACCCGGGACTCTCAGGACCGGGGAGCTGTTTTTT
.,TRBV5-1,TRBJ2-3,TRBD1,CASSFTGATTDTQYF,TGCGCCAGCAGCTTTACAGGGGCGACCACAGATACGCAGTATTTT
.,TRBV6-5,TRBJ2-2,.,CAVPDKSDTGELFF,TGTGCCGTGCCGGACAAATCAGACACCGGGGAGCTGTTTTTT
.,TRBV5-5,TRBJ1-1,.,CASSLGLHDRPEAFF,TGTGCCAGCAGCTTGGGACTCCACGACAGGCCGGAAGCTTTCTTT
.,TRBV2,TRBJ1-1,TRBD1,CASRRQGTNTEAFF,TGTGCCAGCAGGCGACAGGGGACGAACACTGAAGCTTTCTTT
.,TRBV4-1,TRBJ2-3,.,CASSAYGQSTDTQYF,TGCGCCAGCAGCGCTTATGGACAGAGCACAGATACGCAGTATTTT
.,TRBV4-2,TRBJ1-2,.,CASSHPPAQGSENYGYTF,TGTGCCAGCAGCCACCCCCCGGCCCAGGGCTCGGAGAACTATGGCTACACCTTC
.,TRBV11-3,TRBJ1-2,.,CASSLDKGNYGYTF,TGTGCCAGCAGCTTAGATAAGGGGAACTATGGCTACACCTTC
.,TRBV6-6,TRBJ1-2,TRBD1,CAVRQGASGYTF,TGTGCCGTGAGACAGGGGGCAAGTGGCTACACCTTC
.,TRBV5-1,TRBJ1-6,.,CASSVDRPGQNSPLHF,TGCGCCAGCAGCGTGGATCGGCCAGGGCAAAATTCACCCCTCCACTTT
.,TRBV11-2,TRBJ2-3,TRBD2,CASSSQSSGTTDTQYF,TGTGCCAGCAGCTCTCAGTCTAGCGGCACGACAGATACGCAGTATTTT
.,TRBV6-2/TRBV6-3,TRBJ1-1,.,CASSYHLTQSNTEAFF,TGTGCCAGCAGTTATCATCTAACACAGTCTAACACTGAAGCTTTCTTT
.,TRBV12-5,TRBJ2-6,.,CASANSGANVLTF,TGTGCTAGTGCAAACTCTGGGGCCAACGTCCTGACTTTC
.,TRBV7-9,TRBJ2-5,.,CASSPGAETQYF,TGTGCCAGCAGCCCAGGGGCGGAGACCCAGTACTTC
.,TRBV11-2,TRBJ2-7,TRBD2,CATSPTGGLSYEQYF,TGTGCCACCTCGCCAACGGGAGGCCTCTCCTACGAGCAGTACTTC
.,TRBV19,TRBJ2-2,.,CASGGGVDPKYTGELFF,TGTGCCAGTGGAGGGGGCGTCGACCCAAAATACACCGGGGAGCTGTTTTTT
.,TRBV13,TRBJ1-1,.,CASSPYKRGAEAFF,TGTGCCAGCAGCCCTTACAAGCGAGGCGCTGAAGCTTTCTTT
.,TRBV7-9,TRBJ1-2,TRBD1,CASSLGEDRGLYRYGYTF,TGTGCCAGCAGCTTAGGGGAGGACAGGGGGCTATATCGCTATGGCTACACCTTC
.,TRBV6-1,TRBJ2-1,.,CASSESRGTPRNEQFF,TGTGCCAGCAGTGAAAGTAGGGGGACCCCAAGGAATGAGCAGTTCTTC
.,TRBV5-1,TRBJ2-1,.,CASSFRDISYNEQFF,TGCGCCAGCAGCTTCCGGGACATTTCCTACAATGAGCAGTTCTTC
.,TRBV9,TRBJ2-7,TRBD2,CASSAGLAGYEQYF,TGTGCCAGCAGCGCTGGACTAGCGGGCTACGAGCAGTACTTC
.,TRBV7-2,TRBJ2-5,.,CASSLGQARGGTQYF,TGTGCCAGCAGCTTAGGACAGGCGAGGGGGGGGACCCAGTACTTC
.,TRBV10-3,TRBJ1-6,.,CAITTAVGSPLHF,TGTGCCATCACCACAGCCGTTGGATCACCCCTCCACTTT
.,TRBV6-2/TRBV6-3,TRBJ2-7,.,CASSYDNTNYEQYF,TGTGCCAGCAGTTACGACAATACCAACTACGAGCAGTACTTC
.,TRBV5-5,TRBJ2-7,.,CASSLLPGSYEQYF,TGTGCCAGCAGCTTGCTACCAGGGTCCTACGAGCAGTACTTC
.,TRBV7-9,TRBJ1-1,.,CASSLGIARGAFF,TGTGCCAGCAGCTTAGGAATTGCACGCGGAGCTTTCTTT
.,TRBV2,TRBJ2-7,TRBD1,CASRGTGGWKQYF,TGTGCCAGCAGGGGGACAGGGGGTTGGAAGCAGTACTTC
.,TRBV25-1,TRBJ2-7,TRBD2,CASSEFQAGAYEQYF,TGTGCCAGCAGTGAATTTCAAGCGGGGGCCTACGAGCAGTACTTC
.,TRBV5-5,TRBJ1-3,.,CASSLALAQGTNTIYF,TGTGCCAGCAGCTTGGCCCTGGCTCAGGGGACAAACACCATATATTTT
few,TRBV28,TRBJ1-6,.,CASLTGNYNSPLHF,TGTGCCAGCCTAACAGGGAACTATAATTCACCCCTCCACTTT
.,TRBV4-2,TRBJ2-5,.,CASSRSHSGQETQYF,TGTGCCAGCAGCCGATCTCATAGCGGACAAGAGACCCAGTACTTC
.,TRBV6-5,TRBJ2-7,TRBD1,CASSRQGASSYEQYF,TGTGCCAGCAGTCGACAGGGGGCGAGCTCCTACGAGCAGTACTTC
.,TRBV7-9,TRBJ2-5,.,CASSLSGGSQETQYF,TGTGCCAGCAGCTTATCCGGAGGGAGCCAAGAGACCCAGTACTTC
.,TRBV6-5,TRBJ1-1,.,CASSYKGGGGNTEAFF,TGTGCCAGCAGTTACAAGGGTGGGGGAGGGAACACTGAAGCTTTCTTT
.,TRBV5-5,TRBJ2-2,.,CASSWYGGTPRNTGELFF,TGTGCCAGCAGCTGGTATGGAGGGACTCCTCGTAACACCGGGGAGCTGTTTTTT
.,TRBV6-2/TRBV6-3,TRBJ2-7,TRBD1,CASSSPGQGRYEQYF,TGTGCCAGCAGTTCCCCGGGACAGGGTCGTTACGAGCAGTACTTC
few,TRBV6-1,TRBJ2-7,TRBD1,CASSESSGTGFHEQYF,TGTGCCAGCAGTGAAAGCTCCGGGACAGGGTTCCACGAGCAGTACTTC
once,TRBV19,TRBJ1-1,.,CASSAETGRISTEAFF,TGTGCCAGTAGTGCGGAGACCGGGAGGATCTCTACTGAAGCTTTCTTT
.,TRBV7-6,TRBJ2-1,TRBD2,CASSSSGVSYNEQFF,TGTGCCAGCAGCAGCAGCGGGGTCTCCTACAATGAGCAGTTCTTC
.,TRBV6-6,TRBJ1-1,.,CASSYSQNTEAFF,TGTGCCAGCAGTTACTCACAGAACACTGAAGCTTTCTTT
once,TRBV19,TRBJ2-2,TRBD1,CASSEQGYSTGELFF,TGTGCCAGTAGCGAACAGGGGTATAGCACCGGGGAGCTGTTTTTT
.,TRBV10-3,TRBJ1-1,TRBD1,CAISAGQGGNTEAFF,TGTGCCATCAGCGCCGGACAGGGAGGGAACACTGAAGCTTTCTTT
.,TRBV28,TRBJ1-5,.,CASSLTVQPQHF,TGTGCCAGCAGTCTGACAGTTCAGCCCCAGCATTTT
few,TRBV12-3/TRBV12-4,TRBJ1-1,.,CASSVTVNTEAFF,TGTGCCAGCAGTGTGACAGTGAACACTGAAGCTTTCTTT